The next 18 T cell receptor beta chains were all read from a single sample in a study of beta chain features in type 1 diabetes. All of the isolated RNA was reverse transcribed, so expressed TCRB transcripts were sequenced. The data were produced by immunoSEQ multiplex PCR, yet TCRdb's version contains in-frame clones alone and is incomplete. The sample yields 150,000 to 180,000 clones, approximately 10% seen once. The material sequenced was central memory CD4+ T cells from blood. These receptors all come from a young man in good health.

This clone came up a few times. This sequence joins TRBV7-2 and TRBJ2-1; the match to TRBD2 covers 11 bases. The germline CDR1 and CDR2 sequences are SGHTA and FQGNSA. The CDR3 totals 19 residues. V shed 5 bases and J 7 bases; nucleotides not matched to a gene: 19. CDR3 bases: TGTGCCAGCAGCCCTCGACGGGTTAGCGGGGGGGCCATACGGAATGAGCAGTTCTTC. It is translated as CASSPRRVSGGAIRNEQFF.

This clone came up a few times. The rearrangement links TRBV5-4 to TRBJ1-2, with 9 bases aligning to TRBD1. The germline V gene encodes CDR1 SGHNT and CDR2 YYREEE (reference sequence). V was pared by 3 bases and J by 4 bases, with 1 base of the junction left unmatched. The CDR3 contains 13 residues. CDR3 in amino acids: CASSSTGGYGYTF. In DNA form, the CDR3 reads TGTGCCAGCAGCTCGACAGGGGGCTATGGCTACACCTTC.

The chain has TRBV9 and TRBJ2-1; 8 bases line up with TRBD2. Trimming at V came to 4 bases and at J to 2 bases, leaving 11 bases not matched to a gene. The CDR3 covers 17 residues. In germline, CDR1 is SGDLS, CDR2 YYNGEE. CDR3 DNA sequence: TGTGCCAGCAGCCCCCGGGAGGGCCTTAGGACCTACAATGAGCAGTTCTTC. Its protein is CASSPREGLRTYNEQFF. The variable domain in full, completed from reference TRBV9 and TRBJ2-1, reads DSGVTQTPKHLITATGQRVTLRCSPRSGDLSVYWYQQSLDQGLQFLIQYYNGEERAKGNILERFSAQQFPDLHSELNLSSLELGDSALYFCASSPREGLRTYNEQFFGPGTRLTVL.

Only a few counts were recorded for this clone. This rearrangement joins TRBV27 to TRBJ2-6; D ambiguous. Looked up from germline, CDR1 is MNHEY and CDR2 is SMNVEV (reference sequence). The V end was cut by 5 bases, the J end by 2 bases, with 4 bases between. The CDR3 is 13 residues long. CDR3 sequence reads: CASSPTGANVLTF. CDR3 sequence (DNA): TGTGCCAGCAGTCCCACTGGGGCCAACGTCCTGACTTTC. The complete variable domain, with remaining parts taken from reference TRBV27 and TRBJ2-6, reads EAQVTQNPRYLITVTGKKLTVTCSQNMNHEYMSWYRQDPGLGLRQIYYSMNVEVTDKGDVPEGYKVSRKEKRNFPLILESPSPNQTSLYFCASSPTGANVLTFGAGSRLTVL.

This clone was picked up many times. In nucleotides, the CDR3 is TGTGCCACGGAATTGAACACTGAAGCTTTCTTT. Amino acids: CATELNTEAFF. V and J are TRBV28 and TRBJ1-1, with D unresolved. Germline CDR1 MDHEN, CDR2 SYDVKM. The CDR3 consists of 11 residues. Between the trimmed V and J ends, which lost 10 bases and 0 bases, there was a span of 6 bases. Filled out from reference TRBV28 and TRBJ1-1, the complete variable domain reads DVKVTQSSRYLVKRTGEKVFLECVQDMDHENMFWYRQDPGLGLRLIYFSYDVKMKEKGDIPEGYSVSREKKERFSLILESASTNQTSMYLCATELNTEAFFGQGTRLTVV.

CDR3 DNA: TGTGCCAGCAGTCTCGACAGGGAAGCTTTCTTT. Translating it yields CASSLDREAFF. This chain joins TRBV28 and TRBJ1-1, with D perhaps TRBD1 (6 bases). The CDR3 spans 11 residues. Trimming left V 5 bases short and J 8 bases short, with 9 bases between. CDR1 is MDHEN and CDR2 is SYDVKM in the germline V gene.

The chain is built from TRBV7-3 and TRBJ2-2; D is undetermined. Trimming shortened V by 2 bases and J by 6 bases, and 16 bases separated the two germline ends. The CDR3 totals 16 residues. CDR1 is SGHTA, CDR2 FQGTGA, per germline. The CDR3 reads CASSLSETSFSGELFF. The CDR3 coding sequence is TGTGCCAGCAGCTTATCGGAAACTTCTTTTTCCGGGGAGCTGTTTTTT. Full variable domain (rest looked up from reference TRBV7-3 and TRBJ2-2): GAGVSQTPSNKVTEKGKYVELRCDPISGHTALYWYRQSLGQGPEFLIYFQGTGAADDSGLPNDRFFAVRPEGSVSTLKIQRTERGDSAVYLCASSLSETSFSGELFFGEGSRLTVL.

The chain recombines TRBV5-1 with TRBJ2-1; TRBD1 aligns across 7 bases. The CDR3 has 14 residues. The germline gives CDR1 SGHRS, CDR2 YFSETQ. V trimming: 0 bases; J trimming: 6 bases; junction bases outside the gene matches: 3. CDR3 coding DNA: TGCGCCAGCAGCTTGGCCGCAGGGGGCAATGAGCAGTTCTTC. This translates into CASSLAAGGNEQFF.

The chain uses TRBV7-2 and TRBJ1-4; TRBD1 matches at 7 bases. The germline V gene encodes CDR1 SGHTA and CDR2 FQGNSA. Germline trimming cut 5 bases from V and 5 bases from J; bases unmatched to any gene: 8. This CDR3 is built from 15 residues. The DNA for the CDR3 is TGTGCCAGCAGCGCGAACAGGGGAGGAAATGAAAAACTGTTTTTT. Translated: CASSANRGGNEKLFF.

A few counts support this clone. CDR3 coding DNA: TGTGCCAGCCCCGGGACAGGGGGCGTCACTGAAGCTTTCTTT. This gives the protein CASPGTGGVTEAFF. V usage is TRBV28 and J usage is TRBJ1-1; TRBD1 agrees at 12 bases. Germline V gives CDR1 MDHEN, CDR2 SYDVKM. This CDR3 comprises 14 residues. The V gene end was trimmed by 8 bases and the J gene end by 4 bases; junction bases not matched to a gene: 5.

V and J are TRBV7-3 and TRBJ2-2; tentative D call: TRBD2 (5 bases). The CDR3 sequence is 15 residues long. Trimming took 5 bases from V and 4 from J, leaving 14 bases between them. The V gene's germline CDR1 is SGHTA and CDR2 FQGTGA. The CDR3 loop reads CASSLRGTPTGELFF. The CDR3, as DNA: TGTGCCAGCAGCCTACGGGGAACCCCCACCGGGGAGCTGTTTTTT. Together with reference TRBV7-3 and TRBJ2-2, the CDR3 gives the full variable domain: GAGVSQTPSNKVTEKGKYVELRCDPISGHTALYWYRQSLGQGPEFLIYFQGTGAADDSGLPNDRFFAVRPEGSVSTLKIQRTERGDSAVYLCASSLRGTPTGELFFGEGSRLTVL.

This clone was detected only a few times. In DNA form, the CDR3 reads TGCGCCAGCAGCTTGGTGGCGTCTGCCTACACTGAAGCTTTCTTT. It is translated as CASSLVASAYTEAFF. The V call is TRBV5-1, the J call TRBJ1-1; D gene uncertain. Germline CDR1 SGHRS, CDR2 YFSETQ. With 0 bases removed from V and 3 bases from J, the gap between germline ends came to 12 bases. The CDR3 loop spans 15 amino acids.

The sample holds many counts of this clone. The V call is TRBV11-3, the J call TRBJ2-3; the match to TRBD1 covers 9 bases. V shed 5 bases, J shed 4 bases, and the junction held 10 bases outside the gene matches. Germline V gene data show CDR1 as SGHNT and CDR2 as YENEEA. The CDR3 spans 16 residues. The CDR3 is CASSRRPGQGSDTQYF. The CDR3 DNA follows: TGTGCCAGCAGCCGAAGGCCGGGACAGGGATCAGATACGCAGTATTTT.

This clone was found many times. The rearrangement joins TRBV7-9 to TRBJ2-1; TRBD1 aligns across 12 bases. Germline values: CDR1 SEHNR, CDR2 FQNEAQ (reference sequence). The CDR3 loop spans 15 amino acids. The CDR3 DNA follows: TGTGCTGGGACAGGGGGCTCGAGCTCCTACAATGAGCAGTTCTTC. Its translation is CAGTGGSSSYNEQFF.

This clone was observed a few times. The CDR3 bases are TGTGCCAGCAGCGTAGGCGTCTCGGAGACCCAGTACTTC. It translates to CASSVGVSETQYF. This sequence joins TRBV9 and TRBJ2-5; no definite D call. The CDR3 contains 13 residues. Germline loops: CDR1 SGDLS, CDR2 YYNGEE. V lost 0 bases and J lost 5, with 8 bases in between.

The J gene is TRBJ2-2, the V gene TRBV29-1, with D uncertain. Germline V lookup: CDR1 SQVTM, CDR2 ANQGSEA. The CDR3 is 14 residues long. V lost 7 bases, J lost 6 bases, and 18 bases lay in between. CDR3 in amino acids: CSAMVVARAGELFF. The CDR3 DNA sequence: TGCAGCGCCATGGTAGTAGCTCGGGCCGGGGAGCTGTTTTTT.

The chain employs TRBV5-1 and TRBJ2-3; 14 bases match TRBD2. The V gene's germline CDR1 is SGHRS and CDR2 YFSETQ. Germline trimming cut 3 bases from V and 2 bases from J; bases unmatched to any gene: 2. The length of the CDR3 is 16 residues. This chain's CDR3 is CASSWTSGGSTDTQYF. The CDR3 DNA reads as TGCGCCAGCAGCTGGACTAGCGGGGGGTCCACAGATACGCAGTATTTT. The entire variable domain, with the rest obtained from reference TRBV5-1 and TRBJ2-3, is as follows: KAGVTQTPRYLIKTRGQQVTLSCSPISGHRSVSWYQQTPGQGLQFLFEYFSETQRNKGNFPGRFSGRQFSNSRSEMNVSTLELGDSALYLCASSWTSGGSTDTQYFGPGTRLTVL.

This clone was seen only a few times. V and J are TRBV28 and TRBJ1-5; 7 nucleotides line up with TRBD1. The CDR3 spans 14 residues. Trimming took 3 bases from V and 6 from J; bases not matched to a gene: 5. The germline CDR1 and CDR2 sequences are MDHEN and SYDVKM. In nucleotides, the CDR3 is TGTGCCAGCAGTTTGGGACAGAAGTTTCAGCCCCAGCATTTT. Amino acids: CASSLGQKFQPQHF.